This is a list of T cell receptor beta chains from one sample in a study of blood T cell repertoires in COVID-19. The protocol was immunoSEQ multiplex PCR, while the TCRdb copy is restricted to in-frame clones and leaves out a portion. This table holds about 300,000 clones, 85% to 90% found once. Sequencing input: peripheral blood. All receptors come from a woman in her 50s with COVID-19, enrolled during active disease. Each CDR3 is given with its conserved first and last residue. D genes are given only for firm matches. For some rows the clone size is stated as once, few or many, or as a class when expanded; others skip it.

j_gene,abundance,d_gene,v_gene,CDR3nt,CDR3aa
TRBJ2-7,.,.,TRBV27,TGTGCCAGCAGCAGGCCAGGGGGAGGCTACGAGCAGTACTTC,CASSRPGGGYEQYF
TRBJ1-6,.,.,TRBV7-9,TGTGCCAGCAGCACCACAGGGTCAAATTCACCCCTCCACTTT,CASSTTGSNSPLHF
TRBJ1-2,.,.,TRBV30,TGTGCCTGGAGTGTACCGGACAGAATCCTTGGGGGCTACACCTTC,CAWSVPDRILGGYTF
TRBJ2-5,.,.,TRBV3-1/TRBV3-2,TGTGCCAGCAGCCTTGGGGGCGCTAATTCGGAGACCCAGTACTTC,CASSLGGANSETQYF
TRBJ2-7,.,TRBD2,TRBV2,TGTGCCAGCCGGACTAGCGGTAACTACGAGCAGTACTTC,CASRTSGNYEQYF
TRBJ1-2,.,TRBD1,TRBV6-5,TGTGCCAGCAGACCTTTACAGGGGCGGAGGGGCTACACCTTC,CASRPLQGRRGYTF
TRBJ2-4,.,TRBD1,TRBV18,TGTGCCAGCTCAATCGCAGTCCCGGGACAGGGTATATTAGCCAAAAACATTCAGTACTTC,CASSIAVPGQGILAKNIQYF
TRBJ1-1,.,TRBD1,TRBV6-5,TGTGCCAGCTACAGGGGCCCGAACACTGAAGCTTTCTTT,CASYRGPNTEAFF
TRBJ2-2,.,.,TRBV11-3,TGTGCCAGCAGCCCCCTAGCAGGAGGGTCCGGGGAGCTGTTTTTT,CASSPLAGGSGELFF
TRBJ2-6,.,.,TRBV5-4,TGTGCCAGCAGCAGTGAGAGGGGGTCTGGGGCCAACGTCCTGACTTTC,CASSSERGSGANVLTF
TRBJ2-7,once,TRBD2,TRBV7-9,TGTGCCAGCAGCTTAGGTCGGGTAGCGGGAGGGCCCGGGGAGCAGTACTTC,CASSLGRVAGGPGEQYF
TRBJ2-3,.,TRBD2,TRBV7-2,TGTGCCAGCAGCTTAGAGGTCGCGGGAGCAGATACGCAGTATTTT,CASSLEVAGADTQYF
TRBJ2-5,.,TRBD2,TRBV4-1,TGCGCCAGCAGCCAGAGTCTAGCGGGGTATCAAGAGACCCAGTACTTC,CASSQSLAGYQETQYF
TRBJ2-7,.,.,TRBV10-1,TGCGCCAGCAGTGAACGGGGATACGAGCAGTACTTC,CASSERGYEQYF
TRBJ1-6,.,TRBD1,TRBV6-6,TGTGCCAGCAGTCCGGGGGACAGAAGCTCCTATAATTCACCCCTCCACTTT,CASSPGDRSSYNSPLHF
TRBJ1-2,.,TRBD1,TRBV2,TGTGCCAGCAGCGCACAGGGGGGTAACTATGGCTACACCTTC,CASSAQGGNYGYTF
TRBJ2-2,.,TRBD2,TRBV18,TGTGCCAGCTCACCGTCCGGGACTAGTCTAATCGGGGAGCTGTTTTTT,CASSPSGTSLIGELFF
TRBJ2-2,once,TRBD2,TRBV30,TGTGCCTGCGGGCTAGCGGGGAACACCGGGGAGCTGTTTTTT,CACGLAGNTGELFF
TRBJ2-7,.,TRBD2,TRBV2,TGTGCCAGCAGTAAGAGGTGGGAGGGGTCCTACGAGCAGTACTTC,CASSKRWEGSYEQYF
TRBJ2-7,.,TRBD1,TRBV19,TGTGCCAGTAGTATAGAGGGACAGGGTATCTACGAGCAGTACTTC,CASSIEGQGIYEQYF
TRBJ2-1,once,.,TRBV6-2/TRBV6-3,TGTGCCAGCAGTTACCGGCGGTGGGGGCCAGGGGATGAGCAGTTCTTC,CASSYRRWGPGDEQFF
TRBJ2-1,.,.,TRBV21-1,TGTGCCAGCAGCTACGATGGTCGGGACATTGTGGGGACTAGCAGCCAGTTCTTC,CASSYDGRDIVGTSSQFF
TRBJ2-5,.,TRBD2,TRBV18,TGTGCCAGCTCATTGAACCCTAGCGGGAGTGATGGGACCCAGTACTTC,CASSLNPSGSDGTQYF
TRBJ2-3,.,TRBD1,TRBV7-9,TGTGCCAGCAGCTACACCACAGGGGGCGCGTTCGCAGATACGCAGTATTTT,CASSYTTGGAFADTQYF
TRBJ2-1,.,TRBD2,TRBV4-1,TGCGCCAGCAGCCAAGATCCCCCGTGGCGGGAGGGCCGTGATGAGCAGTTCTTC,CASSQDPPWREGRDEQFF
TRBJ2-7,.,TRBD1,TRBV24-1,TGTGCCACCAGTGATTTAAGGACAGGGAACTACGAGCAGTACTTC,CATSDLRTGNYEQYF
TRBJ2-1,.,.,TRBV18,TGTGCCAGCTCACGGACTATGGGGGATTTCGCCTACAATGAGCAGTTCTTC,CASSRTMGDFAYNEQFF
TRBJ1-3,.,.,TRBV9,TGTGCCAGCAGCGTAGCGACAGGAGTCTCTGGAAACACCATATATTTT,CASSVATGVSGNTIYF
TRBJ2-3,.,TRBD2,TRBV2,TGTGCCAGCGCCCAGGGACTAGCGGGGATTACAGATACGCAGTATTTT,CASAQGLAGITDTQYF
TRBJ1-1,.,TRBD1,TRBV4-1,TGCGCCAGCAGCCAAGGGACAGGGGGGGGGCTAGTCGAAGCTTTCTTT,CASSQGTGGGLVEAFF
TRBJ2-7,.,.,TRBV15,TGTGCCACCAGCAGAGATGTGGCGGGGGAGCAGTACTTC,CATSRDVAGEQYF
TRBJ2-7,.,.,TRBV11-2,TGTGCCAGCAGCCCCCCCCTGGCAGGGACCTACGAGCAGTACTTC,CASSPPLAGTYEQYF
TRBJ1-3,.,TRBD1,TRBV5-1,TGCGCCAGCAGCTTGGAAGGTCTGACAGGGGGCTACACCATATATTTT,CASSLEGLTGGYTIYF
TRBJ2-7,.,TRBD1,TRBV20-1,TGCAGTGCTAGTCCCGGGACAGGATACGAGCAGTACTTC,CSASPGTGYEQYF
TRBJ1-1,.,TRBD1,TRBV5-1,TGCGCCAGCAGCCAGGGACAGCAGATCGAAGCTTTCTTT,CASSQGQQIEAFF
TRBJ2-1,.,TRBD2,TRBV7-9,TGTGCCAGCAGCTTAGCGGGAGGGTACAATGAGCAGTTCTTC,CASSLAGGYNEQFF
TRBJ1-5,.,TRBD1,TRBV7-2,TGTGCCAGCAGCTTAGCGATTCAGGGGGCTATGGGTCAGCCCCAGCATTTT,CASSLAIQGAMGQPQHF
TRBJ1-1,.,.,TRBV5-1,TGCGCCAGCAGCTTGGAGCAGGCTCTGAACACTGAAGCTTTCTTT,CASSLEQALNTEAFF
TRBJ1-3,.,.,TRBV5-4,TGTGCCGTATCCTGGGCAGACTCTGGAAACACCATATATTTT,CAVSWADSGNTIYF
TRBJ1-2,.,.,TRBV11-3,TGTGCCAGCAGCTCGACTCGGGAAGACCACTTTAACTATGGCTACACCTTC,CASSSTREDHFNYGYTF
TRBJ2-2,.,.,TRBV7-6,TGTGCCAGCAGCTTAGTCTTTGTGGGAGAGAACACCGGGGAGCTGTTTTTT,CASSLVFVGENTGELFF
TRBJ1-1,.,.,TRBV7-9,TGTGCCAGCAGCTTAACAGTGAACACTGAAGCTTTCTTT,CASSLTVNTEAFF
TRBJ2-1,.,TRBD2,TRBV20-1,TGCAGTGCTAGTGTTGGGGGACTAGCGGGCCACAATGAGCAGTTCTTC,CSASVGGLAGHNEQFF
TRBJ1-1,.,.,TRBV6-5,TGTGCCAGCAGTCCCGACAGGTCGAAAACTGAAGCTTTCTTT,CASSPDRSKTEAFF
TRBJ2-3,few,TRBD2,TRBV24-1,TGTGCCACCAGTTTAGCGGGATTGGGCACAGATACGCAGTATTTT,CATSLAGLGTDTQYF
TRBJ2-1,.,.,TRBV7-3,TGTGCCAGCAGCTTAGACGGGAGCTCCTACAATGAGCAGTTCTTC,CASSLDGSSYNEQFF
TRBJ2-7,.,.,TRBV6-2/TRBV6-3,TGTGCCAGCAGCAAGACAGTTTACTCCTACGAGCAGTACTTC,CASSKTVYSYEQYF
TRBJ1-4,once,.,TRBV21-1,TGTGCCAGCAGCAAAAATAGAAACCAGGGGGCAACTAATGAAAAACTGTTTTTT,CASSKNRNQGATNEKLFF
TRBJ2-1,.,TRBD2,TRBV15,TGTGCCACCAGCAGAGATCGGGTTAGCGGGAGAATCGGTGAGCAGTTCTTC,CATSRDRVSGRIGEQFF
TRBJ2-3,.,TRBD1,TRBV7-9,TGTGCCAGCAGCCCAGGGGACAGGGACGCAGATACGCAGTATTTT,CASSPGDRDADTQYF
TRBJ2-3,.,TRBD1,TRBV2,TGTGCCAGCTCGGGACAGGGGGCACTCACAGATACGCAGTATTTT,CASSGQGALTDTQYF
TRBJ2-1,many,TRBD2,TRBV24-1,TGTGCCACTACTAGCGGGGTTTACAATGAGCAGTTCTTC,CATTSGVYNEQFF
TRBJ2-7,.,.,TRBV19,TGTGCCAGTAGTCCGACGGGAGCCTACGAGCAGTACTTC,CASSPTGAYEQYF
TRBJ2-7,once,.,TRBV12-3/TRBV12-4,TGTGCCAGCAGTGAGCAGGGTCACGAGCAGTACTTC,CASSEQGHEQYF
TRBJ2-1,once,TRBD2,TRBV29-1,TGCAGCGTTGGACTAGCGGGAGGTAGTGGCGCCTACAATGAGCAGTTCTTC,CSVGLAGGSGAYNEQFF
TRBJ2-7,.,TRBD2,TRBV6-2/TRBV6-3,TGTGCCAGCAGTTTACCGGGGGGAGTTTACGAGCAGTACTTC,CASSLPGGVYEQYF
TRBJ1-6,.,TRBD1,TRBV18,TGTGCCAGCTCACCACCGGGACAGGCTGGGAATTCACCCCTCCACTTT,CASSPPGQAGNSPLHF
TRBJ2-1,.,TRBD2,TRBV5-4,TGTGCCAGCAGCTTGGGCGGGACTAGCTCCTACAATGAGCAGTTCTTC,CASSLGGTSSYNEQFF
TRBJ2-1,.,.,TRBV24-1,TGTGCCACCAGTAGCGGTACTAGTTCCTACAATGAGCAGTTCTTC,CATSSGTSSYNEQFF
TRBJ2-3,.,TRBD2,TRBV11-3,TGTGCCAGCAGCTTAGTAGGACTAGCGGGAGGCCCGATAAGCACAGATACGCAGTATTTT,CASSLVGLAGGPISTDTQYF